This T cell receptor beta chain was recorded in a study of T cells after yellow fever vaccination. Study information: In the case of low-cell-number fractions, SMART-Seq v4 Ultra Low Input was used for preparation. The study, taken as a whole, reports: Though it reached lower strength, the secondary response hit its peak faster, day 5 versus 15. There was a possibility that FACS-sorted repertoires contained abundant clonotypes contaminating from the bulk population.

Of note for this clonotype: Its antigen is currently unknown.

The TCR cDNA carried a universal primer site and UMIs from 5'RACE template switching. TCRdb re-analysed the 5' RACE reads in MiXCR, keeping a single row per CDR3 protein. The sample gives 450,000 to 650,000 distinct CDR3 sequences, 13% of which show up once; over 12% is in the top ten. The sequencing used PBMCs, collected on the day of the yellow fever booster vaccination. The sequence was obtained from a man aged 25 to 40 who received the YFV17D yellow fever vaccine.

The CDR3 DNA reads TGTGCCAGCAGTTACTCGATTTCGAGGACTAGCGGGATCTCTATTCAGTACTTC. Its translation is CASSYSISRTSGISIQYF. This chain connects TRBV6-5 to TRBJ2-4, with TRBD2 matching over 12 bases. Unmatched junction bases numbered 13, after V lost 0 bases and J lost 10 bases. Looked up from germline, CDR1 is MNHEY and CDR2 is SVGAGI. This CDR3 has 18 residues.